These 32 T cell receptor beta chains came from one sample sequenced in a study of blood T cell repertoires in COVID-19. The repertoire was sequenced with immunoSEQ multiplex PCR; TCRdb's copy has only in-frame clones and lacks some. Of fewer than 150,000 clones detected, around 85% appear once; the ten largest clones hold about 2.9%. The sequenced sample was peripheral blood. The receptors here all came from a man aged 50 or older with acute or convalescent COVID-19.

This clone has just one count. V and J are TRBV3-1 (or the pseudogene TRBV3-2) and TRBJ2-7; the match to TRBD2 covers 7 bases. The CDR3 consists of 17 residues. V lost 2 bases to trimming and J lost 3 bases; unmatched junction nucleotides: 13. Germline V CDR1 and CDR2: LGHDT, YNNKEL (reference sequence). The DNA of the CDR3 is TGTGCCAGCAGCCAATCCCCCGGCGGGGCTAGCGGCTACGAGCAGTACTTC. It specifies CASSQSPGGASGYEQYF.

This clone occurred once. The CDR3 spells CASSPSGGGNSPLHF. The CDR3 DNA sequence: TGTGCCAGCAGTCCATCGGGGGGAGGGAATTCACCCCTCCACTTT. The J gene is TRBJ1-6, the V gene TRBV25-1; tentatively, D is TRBD1 (5 bases). Trimming pared 5 bases from V and 7 bases from J, leaving 15 bases between. Germline assignment: CDR1 MGHDK and CDR2 SYGVNS. The CDR3 sequence is 15 residues long.

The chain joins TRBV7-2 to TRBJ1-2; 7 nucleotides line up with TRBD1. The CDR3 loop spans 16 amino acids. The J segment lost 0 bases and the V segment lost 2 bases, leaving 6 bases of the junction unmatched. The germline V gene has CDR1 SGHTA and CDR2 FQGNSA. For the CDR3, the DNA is TGTGCCAGCAGCTTACAGGGGGGACTTACTAACTATGGCTACACCTTC. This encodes CASSLQGGLTNYGYTF.

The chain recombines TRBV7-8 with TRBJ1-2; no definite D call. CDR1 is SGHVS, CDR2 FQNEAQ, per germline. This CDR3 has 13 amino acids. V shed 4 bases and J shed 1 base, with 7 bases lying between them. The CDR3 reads CASSSELNYGYTF. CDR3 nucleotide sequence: TGTGCCAGCAGCTCGGAGCTTAACTATGGCTACACCTTC.

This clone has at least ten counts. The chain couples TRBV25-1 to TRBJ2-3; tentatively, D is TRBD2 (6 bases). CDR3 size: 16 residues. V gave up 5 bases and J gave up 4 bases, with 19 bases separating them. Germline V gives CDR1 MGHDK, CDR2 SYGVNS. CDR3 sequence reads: CASSTLVGGYADTQYF. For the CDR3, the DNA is TGTGCCAGCAGTACCCTGGTGGGGGGATACGCAGATACGCAGTATTTT. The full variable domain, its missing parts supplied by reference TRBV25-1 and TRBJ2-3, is EADIYQTPRYLVIGTGKKITLECSQTMGHDKMYWYQQDPGMELHLIHYSYGVNSTEKGDLSSESTVSRIRTEHFPLTLESARPSHTSQYLCASSTLVGGYADTQYFGPGTRLTVL.

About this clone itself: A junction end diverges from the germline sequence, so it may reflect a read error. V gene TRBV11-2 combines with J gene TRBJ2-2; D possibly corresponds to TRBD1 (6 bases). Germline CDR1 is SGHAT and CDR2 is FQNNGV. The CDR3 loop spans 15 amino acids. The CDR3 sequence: CASSTLTGNNGELFF. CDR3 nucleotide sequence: TGTGCCAGCAGCACTTTAACAGGGAACAACGGGGAGCTGTTTTTT.

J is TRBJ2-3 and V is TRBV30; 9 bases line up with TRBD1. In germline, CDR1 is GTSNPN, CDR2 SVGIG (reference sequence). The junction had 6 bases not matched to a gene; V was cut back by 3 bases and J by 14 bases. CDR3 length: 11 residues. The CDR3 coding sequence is TGTGCCTGGAGACGGGACAGGGTGTTGTATTTT. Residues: CAWRRDRVLYF.

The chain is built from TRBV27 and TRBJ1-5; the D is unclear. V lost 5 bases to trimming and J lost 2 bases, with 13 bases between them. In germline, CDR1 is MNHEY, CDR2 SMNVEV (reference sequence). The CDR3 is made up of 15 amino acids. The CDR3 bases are TGTGCCAGCAGTACCGCCGGGGTCGGCAATCAGCCCCAGCATTTT. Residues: CASSTAGVGNQPQHF.

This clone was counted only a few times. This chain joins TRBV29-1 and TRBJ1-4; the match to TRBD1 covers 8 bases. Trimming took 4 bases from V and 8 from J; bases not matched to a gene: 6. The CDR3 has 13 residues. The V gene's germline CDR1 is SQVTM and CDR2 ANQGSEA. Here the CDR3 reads CSVVQGAGEKLFF. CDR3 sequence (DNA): TGCAGCGTTGTGCAGGGGGCAGGCGAAAAACTGTTTTTT. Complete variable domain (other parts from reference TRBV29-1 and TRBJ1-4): SAVISQKPSRDICQRGTSLTIQCQVDSQVTMMFWYRQQPGQSLTLIATANQGSEATYESGFVIDKFPISRPNLTFSTLTVSNMSPEDSSIYLCSVVQGAGEKLFFGSGTQLSVL.

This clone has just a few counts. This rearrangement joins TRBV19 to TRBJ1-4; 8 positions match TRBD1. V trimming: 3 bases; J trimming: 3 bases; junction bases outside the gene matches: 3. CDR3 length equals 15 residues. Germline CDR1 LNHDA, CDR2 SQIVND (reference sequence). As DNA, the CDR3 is TGTGCCAGTAGTATGATGACAGGGGCTAATGAAAAACTGTTTTTT. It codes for CASSMMTGANEKLFF.

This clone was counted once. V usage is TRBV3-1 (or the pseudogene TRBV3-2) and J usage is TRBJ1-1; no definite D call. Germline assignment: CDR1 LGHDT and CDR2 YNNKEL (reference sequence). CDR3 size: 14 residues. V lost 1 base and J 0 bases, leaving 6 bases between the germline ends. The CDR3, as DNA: TGTGCCAGCAGCCAAGCTAAAGTGAACACTGAAGCTTTCTTT. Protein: CASSQAKVNTEAFF.

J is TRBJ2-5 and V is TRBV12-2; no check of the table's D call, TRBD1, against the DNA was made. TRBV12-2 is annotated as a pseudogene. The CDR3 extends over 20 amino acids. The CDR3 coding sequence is TGTGCAAGTCGCGGAAGGGTTCGTGGTCCGGTGAGGGGGTACCAAGAGACCCAGTACTTC. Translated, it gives CASRGRVRGPVRGYQETQYF.

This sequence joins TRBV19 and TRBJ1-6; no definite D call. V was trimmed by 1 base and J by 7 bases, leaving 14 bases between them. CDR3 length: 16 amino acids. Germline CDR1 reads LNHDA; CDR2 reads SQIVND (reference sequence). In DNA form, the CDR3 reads TGTGCCAGTAGTATAGTTCCTGGGCAGAGAAATTCACCCCTCCACTTT. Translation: CASSIVPGQRNSPLHF.

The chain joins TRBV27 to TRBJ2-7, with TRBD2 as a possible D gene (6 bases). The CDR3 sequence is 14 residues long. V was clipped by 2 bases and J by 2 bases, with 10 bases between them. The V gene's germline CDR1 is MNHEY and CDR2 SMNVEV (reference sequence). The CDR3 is CASSLRLGTYEQYF. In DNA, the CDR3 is TGTGCCAGCAGTTTAAGACTAGGGACCTACGAGCAGTACTTC.

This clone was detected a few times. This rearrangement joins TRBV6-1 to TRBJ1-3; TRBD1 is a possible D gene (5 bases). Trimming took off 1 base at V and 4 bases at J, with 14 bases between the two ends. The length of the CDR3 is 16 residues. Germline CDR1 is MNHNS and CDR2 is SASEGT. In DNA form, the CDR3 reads TGTGCCAGCAGTGAAGGTTCAGGGTTTTCAGGAAACACCATATATTTT. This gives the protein CASSEGSGFSGNTIYF.

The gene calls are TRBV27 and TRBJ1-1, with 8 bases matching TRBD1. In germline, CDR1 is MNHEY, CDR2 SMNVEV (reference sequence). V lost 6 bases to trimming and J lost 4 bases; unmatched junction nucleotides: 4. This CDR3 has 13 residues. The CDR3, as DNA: TGTGCCAGCAGGCTGGACAGGGTCACTGAAGCTTTCTTT. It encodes CASRLDRVTEAFF.

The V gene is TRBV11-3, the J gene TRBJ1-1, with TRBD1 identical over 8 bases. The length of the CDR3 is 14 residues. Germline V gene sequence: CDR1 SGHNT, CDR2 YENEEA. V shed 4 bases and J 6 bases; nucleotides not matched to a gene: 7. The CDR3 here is CASSSGTGLPEAFF. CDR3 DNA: TGTGCCAGCAGCTCCGGGACAGGCCTTCCTGAAGCTTTCTTT.

CDR3 sequence reads: CASSPTGSYEQYF. In DNA, the CDR3 is TGTGCCAGCTCACCGACAGGGTCCTACGAGCAGTACTTC. V is TRBV18 and J is TRBJ2-7, with 7 bases fitting TRBD1. V lost 3 bases and J lost 1; bases outside the gene matches: 0. CDR3 length: 13 amino acids. The V gene's germline CDR1 is KGHSH and CDR2 LQKENI.

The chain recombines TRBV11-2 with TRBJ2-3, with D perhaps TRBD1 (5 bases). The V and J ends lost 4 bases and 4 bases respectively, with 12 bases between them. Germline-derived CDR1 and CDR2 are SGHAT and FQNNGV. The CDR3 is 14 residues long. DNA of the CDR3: TGTGCCAGCAGCTCACAGGTTGAAGCAGATACGCAGTATTTT. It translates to CASSSQVEADTQYF.

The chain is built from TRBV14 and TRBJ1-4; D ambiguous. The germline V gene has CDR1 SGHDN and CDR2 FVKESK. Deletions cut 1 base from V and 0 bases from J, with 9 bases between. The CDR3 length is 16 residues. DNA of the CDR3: TGTGCCAGCAGCCAAGTTGAGTTTGCAACTAATGAAAAACTGTTTTTT. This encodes CASSQVEFATNEKLFF. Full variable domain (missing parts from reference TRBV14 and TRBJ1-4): EAGVTQFPSHSVIEKGQTVTLRCDPISGHDNLYWYRRVMGKEIKFLLHFVKESKQDESGMPNNRFLAERTGGTYSTLKVQPAELEDSGVYFCASSQVEFATNEKLFFGSGTQLSVL.

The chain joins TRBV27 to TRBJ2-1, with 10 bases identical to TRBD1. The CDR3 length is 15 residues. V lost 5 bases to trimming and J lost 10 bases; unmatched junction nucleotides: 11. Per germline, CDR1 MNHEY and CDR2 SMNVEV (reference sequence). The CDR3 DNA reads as TGTGCCAGCAGTCCTAGCCGGGACAGGGGTAACGAGCAGTTCTTC. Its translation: CASSPSRDRGNEQFF.

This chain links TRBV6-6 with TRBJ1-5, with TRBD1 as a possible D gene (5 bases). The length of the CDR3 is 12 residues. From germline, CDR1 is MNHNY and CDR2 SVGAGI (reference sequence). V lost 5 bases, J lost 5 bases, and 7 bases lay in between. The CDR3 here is CASSKGDQPQHF. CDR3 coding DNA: TGTGCCAGCAGTAAAGGGGATCAGCCCCAGCATTTT.

The CDR3 bases are TGTGCCAGCAGTTTATTAGAGGGTGGCGCTGAAGCTTTCTTT. This sequence encodes CASSLLEGGAEAFF. The gene calls are TRBV27 and TRBJ1-1; D call uncertain. V was pared by 1 base and J by 6 bases, with 12 bases between. This CDR3 has 14 residues. Germline V gene lookup returns CDR1 MNHEY and CDR2 SMNVEV (reference sequence).

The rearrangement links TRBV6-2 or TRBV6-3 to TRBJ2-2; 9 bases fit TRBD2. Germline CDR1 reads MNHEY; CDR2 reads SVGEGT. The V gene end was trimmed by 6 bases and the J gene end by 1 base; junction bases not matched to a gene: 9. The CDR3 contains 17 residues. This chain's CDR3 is CASSGVGLAKNTGELFF. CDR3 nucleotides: TGTGCCAGCAGCGGGGTGGGACTAGCAAAGAACACCGGGGAGCTGTTTTTT.

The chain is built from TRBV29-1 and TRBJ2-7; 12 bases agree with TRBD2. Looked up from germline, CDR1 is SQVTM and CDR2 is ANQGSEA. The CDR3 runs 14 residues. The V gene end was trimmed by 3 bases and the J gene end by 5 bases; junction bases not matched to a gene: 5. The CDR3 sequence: CSVETSGSSHEQYF. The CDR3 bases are TGCAGCGTTGAGACTAGCGGGAGTAGTCACGAGCAGTACTTC.

CDR3 amino acids: CASRVAPDTQYF. CDR3 DNA sequence: TGTGCCAGCAGGGTAGCTCCAGATACGCAGTATTTT. This sequence joins TRBV6-6 and TRBJ2-3; D is unresolved. CDR1 is MNHNY and CDR2 is SVGAGI in the germline V gene (reference sequence). Trimming removed 6 bases at V and 4 bases at J, with 8 bases between. This CDR3 has 12 amino acids.

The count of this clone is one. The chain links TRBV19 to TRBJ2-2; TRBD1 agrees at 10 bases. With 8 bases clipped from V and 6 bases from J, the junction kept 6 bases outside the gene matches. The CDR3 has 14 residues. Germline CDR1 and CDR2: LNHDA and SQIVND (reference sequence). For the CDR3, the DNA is TGTGCCAGTCGGCCGGGACAGGGGTCCGGGGAGCTGTTTTTT. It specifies CASRPGQGSGELFF.

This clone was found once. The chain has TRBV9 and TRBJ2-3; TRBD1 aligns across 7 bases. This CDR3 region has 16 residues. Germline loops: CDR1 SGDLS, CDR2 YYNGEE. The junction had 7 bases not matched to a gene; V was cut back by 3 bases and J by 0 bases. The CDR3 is CASSAGTATSTDTQYF. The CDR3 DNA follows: TGTGCCAGCAGCGCAGGGACAGCAACTAGCACAGATACGCAGTATTTT. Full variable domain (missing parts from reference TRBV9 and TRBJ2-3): DSGVTQTPKHLITATGQRVTLRCSPRSGDLSVYWYQQSLDQGLQFLIQYYNGEERAKGNILERFSAQQFPDLHSELNLSSLELGDSALYFCASSAGTATSTDTQYFGPGTRLTVL.

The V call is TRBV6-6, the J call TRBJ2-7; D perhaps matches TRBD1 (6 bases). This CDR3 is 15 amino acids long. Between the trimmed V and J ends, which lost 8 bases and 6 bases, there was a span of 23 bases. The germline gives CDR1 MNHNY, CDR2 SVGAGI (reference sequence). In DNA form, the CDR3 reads TGTGCCAGCGTCCCCGGGGACAACCTCCGGGGCGAGCAGTACTTC. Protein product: CASVPGDNLRGEQYF.

CDR3 sequence: CASSWGGEGEKLFF. The CDR3 nucleotides read TGTGCCAGCAGTTGGGGGGGAGAAGGAGAAAAACTGTTTTTT. V and J are TRBV27 and TRBJ1-4, with a possible D match to TRBD1 (5 bases). The CDR3 sequence is 14 residues long. The V and J ends lost 4 bases and 8 bases respectively, with 14 bases between them. In germline, CDR1 is MNHEY, CDR2 SMNVEV (reference sequence).

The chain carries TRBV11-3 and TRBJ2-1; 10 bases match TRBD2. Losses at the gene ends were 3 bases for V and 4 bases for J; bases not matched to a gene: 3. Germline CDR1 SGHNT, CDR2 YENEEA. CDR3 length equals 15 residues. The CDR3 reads CASSFTSGEYNEQFF. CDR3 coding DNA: TGTGCCAGCAGCTTCACTAGCGGGGAATACAATGAGCAGTTCTTC.

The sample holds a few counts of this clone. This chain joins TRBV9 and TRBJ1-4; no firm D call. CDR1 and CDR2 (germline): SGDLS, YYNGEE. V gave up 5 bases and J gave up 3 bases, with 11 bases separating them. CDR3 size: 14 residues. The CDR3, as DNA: TGTGCCAGCAGTGCAGGAACCGCTAATGAAAAACTGTTTTTT. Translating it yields CASSAGTANEKLFF.